These 31 T cell receptor beta chains were sequenced from one sample in a study of Graves' ophthalmopathy and Graves' hyperthyroidism. RNA transcripts were the source from which TCR beta CDR3 regions were amplified. The authors performed first-round RT-PCR with HTBI primers and then a second-round multiplex PCR. TCRdb reanalysed the multiplex PCR reads using MiXCR and keeps one entry per CDR3 protein. The table lists roughly 500,000 distinct CDR3 sequences, approximately 14% of them singletons, with about a tenth in the top ten. Sequenced sample: blood. Source of these receptors: a woman in her 30s with Graves' ophthalmopathy.

There are many counts of this clonotype. The rearrangement links TRBV27 to TRBJ2-7; TRBD1 might be the D (5 bases). V gave up 5 bases and J gave up 7 bases, with 12 bases separating them. Looked up from germline, CDR1 is MNHEY and CDR2 is SMNVEV (reference sequence). The CDR3 sequence is 12 residues long. In DNA form, the CDR3 reads TGTGCCAGCAGTAGGCTGGGGCGGGAGCAGTACTTC. This translates into CASSRLGREQYF.

This clonotype has ten or more counts. The chain links TRBV6-8 to TRBJ1-3, with unresolved D. Looked up from germline, CDR1 is MNHGY and CDR2 is SAAAGT. The CDR3 is 16 residues long. Trimming stripped 0 bases from V and 8 bases from J, with 17 bases between. Here the CDR3 DNA reads TGTGCCAGCAGTTACTCGACGATGGCGATCGAAGACACCATATATTTT. Protein: CASSYSTMAIEDTIYF.

This clonotype was counted at least ten times. The J gene is TRBJ2-1, the V gene TRBV19; no firm D call. The CDR3 has 15 amino acids. The germline V and J ends were trimmed by 3 bases and 5 bases, with 14 bases remaining between them. Looked up from germline, CDR1 is LNHDA and CDR2 is SQIVND (reference sequence). CDR3 in amino acids: CASSMVGKLNNEQFF. The CDR3 DNA follows: TGTGCCAGTAGTATGGTAGGGAAGTTGAACAATGAGCAGTTCTTC.

This clonotype was seen at least ten times. For the CDR3, the DNA is TGTGCCTGGAGTGTACATTGGCAGGGGACGCAGCCCCAGCATTTT. Its protein product is CAWSVHWQGTQPQHF. The chain couples TRBV30 to TRBJ1-5, with D tentatively TRBD1 (6 bases). V was pared by 0 bases and J by 7 bases, with 16 bases between. This CDR3 contains 15 residues. CDR1 is GTSNPN and CDR2 is SVGIG in the germline V gene (reference sequence).

The sample holds many counts of this clonotype. The rearrangement joins TRBV6-1 to TRBJ2-2; the match to TRBD2 covers 8 bases. CDR1 is MNHNS, CDR2 SASEGT, per germline. After removal of 8 bases from V and 1 base from J, the junction contained 6 bases not matched to a gene. CDR3 length: 15 amino acids. Here the CDR3 DNA reads TGTGCCAGCCCCTTAGCGGGACTGAACACCGGGGAGCTGTTTTTT. Translating it yields CASPLAGLNTGELFF.

For this clonotype: A much larger clone lies a single base off, so this may be a read error. In nucleotides, the CDR3 is TGCAGTGTACCATCGGACAGCAAGAACACTGAAGCTTGCTTT. Protein: CSVPSDSKNTEACF. The V gene is TRBV20-1, the J gene TRBJ1-1; a possible D gene is TRBD1 (6 bases). Germline V CDR1 and CDR2: DFQATT, SNEGSKA (reference sequence). The CDR3 extends over 14 amino acids.

There are a few counts of this clonotype. The rearrangement links TRBV5-5 to TRBJ2-7, with 10 bases fitting TRBD2. Trimming cost V 0 bases and J 3 bases; bases outside gene matches: 3. CDR3 length: 15 amino acids. CDR1 is SGHKS and CDR2 is YYEKEE in the germline V gene (reference sequence). The CDR3 DNA reads TGTGCCAGCAGCTTGGGTGGGACTAGCGACTACGAGCAGTACTTC. Amino acid sequence: CASSLGGTSDYEQYF.

This clonotype was detected only a few times. This chain's CDR3 is CASSLHLSRGKGLGETQYF. The CDR3 nucleotides read TGTGCCAGCAGTTTGCATCTTTCGCGGGGGAAGGGCCTCGGAGAGACCCAGTACTTC. The gene calls are TRBV28 and TRBJ2-5; TRBD2 matches 7 bases. Germline V lookup: CDR1 MDHEN, CDR2 SYDVKM. This CDR3 contains 19 residues. V lost 3 bases to trimming and J lost 4 bases; unmatched junction nucleotides: 20.

On this clonotype: The junction departs from germline at one end; a sequencing error may be responsible. The chain carries TRBV11-2 and TRBJ2-2, with 11 bases that match TRBD2. The CDR3 sequence is 15 residues long. The germline V gene encodes CDR1 SGHAT and CDR2 FQNNGV. The DNA of the CDR3 is TGTGCCAGCACGCGACTAGCGGGGAACACCGGGGAGTTGTTTTTT. Amino acids: CASTRLAGNTGELFF.

This clonotype has ten or more counts. The chain has TRBV28 and TRBJ2-5, with 11 nucleotides matching TRBD2. Germline loops: CDR1 MDHEN, CDR2 SYDVKM. CDR3 length: 16 amino acids. With 5 bases clipped from V and 5 bases from J, the junction kept 10 bases outside the gene matches. Written as DNA, the CDR3 is TGTGCCAGCAGTCCGCTCAGACTAGCGGGATTCGAGACCCAGTACTTC. Protein sequence: CASSPLRLAGFETQYF.

This chain joins TRBV19 and TRBJ2-4, with 9 bases identical to TRBD2. The CDR3 is made up of 16 amino acids. Per germline, CDR1 LNHDA and CDR2 SQIVND (reference sequence). V trimming: 5 bases; J trimming: 0 bases; junction bases outside the gene matches: 5. CDR3 DNA sequence: TGTGCCAGTAGTGGGTTGCGGGGGGGAGCCAAAAACATTCAGTACTTC. Translated, it gives CASSGLRGGAKNIQYF.

This clonotype was counted between two and nine times. Given a much more abundant clone one base away, this may be a read error. The genes are TRBV12-3 or TRBV12-4 and TRBJ2-7; D may match TRBD1 or TRBD2 (5 bases each). The CDR3 covers 16 residues. CDR3 loop: CASSGGPGQSSYEQCF. The CDR3 DNA is TGTGCCAGCAGTGGGGGTCCGGGTCAAAGCTCCTACGAGCAGTGCTTC.

A word on this clonotype: One junction end does not reproduce the germline sequence, and a read error may be involved. V usage is TRBV12-3 or TRBV12-4 and J usage is TRBJ2-5; the D call may be TRBD1 or TRBD2 (7 bases each). CDR3 size: 15 residues. The CDR3 here is CASITAQGGEETRYF. DNA of the CDR3: TGTGCCAGCATCACCGCTCAGGGGGGGGAGGAGACCCGGTACTTC.

This clonotype was counted once. This could be a read error, since a much larger clone is one nucleotide away. This chain uses TRBV5-1 with TRBJ1-1, with TRBD1 matching 7 bases. From germline, CDR1 is SGHRS and CDR2 YFSETQ. The CDR3 contains 13 residues. The CDR3 DNA follows: TGCGCCAGCAGCCATACAGGGGACACTGAAGCTTGCTTT. It specifies CASSHTGDTEACF.

The V gene is TRBV30, the J gene TRBJ1-5; perhaps TRBD1 as D (5 bases). Trimming pared 4 bases from V and 0 bases from J, leaving 16 bases between. CDR1 is GTSNPN, CDR2 SVGIG, per germline (reference sequence). The CDR3 is made up of 16 amino acids. CDR3 sequence (DNA): TGTGCCTGGAATCCCGCCGGGACGTCTAGCAATCAGCCCCAGCATTTT. Translation gives CAWNPAGTSSNQPQHF.

The sample holds a few counts of this clonotype. The V and J genes are TRBV29-1 and TRBJ2-2, with unresolved D. Germline CDR1 reads SQVTM; CDR2 reads ANQGSEA. This CDR3 is built from 13 residues. Trimming removed 7 bases from V and 1 base from J, with 10 bases in between. The CDR3 is CSAPYGNTGELFF. CDR3 in DNA: TGCAGCGCGCCGTATGGGAACACCGGGGAGCTGTTTTTT.

This clonotype was detected only a few times. The J gene is TRBJ2-7, the V gene TRBV3-1, with no clear D. The CDR3 has 13 residues. V was trimmed by 0 bases and J by 4 bases, leaving 7 bases between them. CDR1 is LGHDT, CDR2 YNNKEL, per germline (reference sequence). DNA of the CDR3: TGTGCCAGCAGCCAAGATGATAATTACGAGCAGTACTTC. It specifies CASSQDDNYEQYF.

This clonotype was seen repeatedly, ten times or more. V and J are TRBV5-1 and TRBJ2-5; no clear D. Germline CDR1 and CDR2: SGHRS and YFSETQ. Trimming pared 5 bases from V and 5 bases from J, leaving 13 bases between. The length of the CDR3 is 13 residues. The CDR3 DNA reads as TGCGCCAGCAGGGACCCACCCGGGGAGACCCAGTACTTC. Protein: CASRDPPGETQYF.

At least ten counts were recorded for this clonotype. This chain joins TRBV20-1 and TRBJ2-2; D tentatively fits TRBD1 or TRBD2 (6 bases each). Trimming removed 0 bases at V and 4 bases at J, with 12 bases between. The CDR3 sequence is 15 residues long. Germline loops: CDR1 DFQATT, CDR2 SNEGSKA (reference sequence). CDR3 protein: CSARDRGLITGELFF. The CDR3 coding sequence is TGCAGTGCTAGAGATCGGGGGCTCATCACCGGGGAGCTGTTTTTT.

The sample holds many counts of this clonotype. V usage is TRBV6-5 and J usage is TRBJ2-5; 7 bases line up with TRBD1. There are 15 residues in the CDR3. After removal of 4 bases from V and 0 bases from J, the junction contained 5 bases not matched to a gene. The V gene's germline CDR1 is MNHEY and CDR2 SVGAGI. CDR3 nucleotide sequence: TGTGCCAGCAGTTTCGACAGGGCGTACCAAGAGACCCAGTACTTC. The encoded protein is CASSFDRAYQETQYF.

About this clonotype: One end of the junction does not line up with germline, which may come from a read error. This chain connects TRBV28 to TRBJ1-5; D is uncertain. This CDR3 has 13 amino acids. CDR1 is MDHEN and CDR2 is SYDVKM in the germline V gene. CDR3 sequence: CASVTLYNQPQHF. The CDR3 DNA follows: TGTGCCAGCGTCACACTCTACAATCAGCCTCAGCATTTT.

The sample holds many counts of this clonotype. This chain links TRBV12-3 or TRBV12-4 with TRBJ1-5; TRBD1 is a possible D gene (5 bases). CDR3 length: 15 amino acids. V lost 6 bases and J 3 bases, leaving 15 bases between the germline ends. CDR3 sequence reads: CASRKTGVSNQPQHF. In DNA, the CDR3 is TGTGCCAGCAGAAAAACAGGAGTTTCCAATCAGCCCCAGCATTTT.

This clonotype was counted many times. The chain couples TRBV29-1 to TRBJ1-1; no clear D. This CDR3 has 10 amino acids. Trimming shortened V by 5 bases and J by 4 bases, and 5 bases separated the two germline ends. In germline, CDR1 is SQVTM, CDR2 ANQGSEA. The CDR3 loop is CSVLSTEAFF. In DNA, the CDR3 is TGCAGCGTTTTGAGCACTGAAGCTTTCTTT.

The sample holds many counts of this clonotype. V usage is TRBV6-5 and J usage is TRBJ1-1; 8 nucleotides match TRBD1. The CDR3 is made up of 12 amino acids. V gave up 6 bases and J gave up 9 bases; unmatched junction bases: 6. Germline values: CDR1 MNHEY, CDR2 SVGAGI. This CDR3 is CASRGGQGKAFF. CDR3 DNA sequence: TGTGCCAGCAGGGGAGGACAGGGAAAAGCTTTCTTT.

The chain combines TRBV4-1 with TRBJ2-4; the D gene is possibly TRBD1 (5 bases). The CDR3 consists of 18 residues. Trimming shortened V by 1 base and J by 0 bases, and 16 bases separated the two germline ends. Germline CDR1 reads MGHRA; CDR2 reads YSYEKL. CDR3 amino acids: CASSQGRRQILAKNIQYF. CDR3 sequence (DNA): TGCGCCAGCAGCCAAGGACGTCGACAGATTTTAGCCAAAAACATTCAGTACTTC.

This clonotype has more than one count but fewer than ten. V and J are TRBV11-2 and TRBJ1-2; 9 nucleotides align to TRBD1. From germline, CDR1 is SGHAT and CDR2 FQNNGV. This CDR3 has 16 amino acids. Germline trimming cut 4 bases from V and 8 bases from J; bases unmatched to any gene: 14. The CDR3 is CASSSYRDRETIGYTF. The CDR3 coding sequence is TGTGCCAGCAGCTCGTACCGGGACAGGGAAACGATCGGCTACACCTTC.

The chain carries TRBV30 and TRBJ2-5; 7 nucleotides match TRBD1. The trim removed 0 bases at V and 2 bases at J, leaving 3 bases unmatched. Looked up from germline, CDR1 is GTSNPN and CDR2 is SVGIG (reference sequence). The CDR3 spans 14 residues. The CDR3 region has the DNA TGTGCCTGGAGTGTACGACAGGGTCAAGAGACCCAGTACTTC. Residues: CAWSVRQGQETQYF.

Ten or more counts support this clonotype. This chain links TRBV5-1 with TRBJ2-7, with D unresolved. The germline V gene has CDR1 SGHRS and CDR2 YFSETQ. The V gene lost 3 bases and the J gene lost 2 bases, with 12 bases spanning the gap. CDR3 size: 14 residues. CDR3 in amino acids: CASSSEYRPYEQYF. The CDR3 DNA follows: TGCGCCAGCAGCTCCGAATATCGACCCTACGAGCAGTACTTC.

This clonotype was seen at least ten times. The chain uses TRBV27 and TRBJ2-5; the D is unclear. The CDR3 is 13 residues long. Germline V gives CDR1 MNHEY, CDR2 SMNVEV (reference sequence). V was clipped by 0 bases and J by 5 bases, with 7 bases between them. CDR3 sequence: CASSLSLTETQYF. DNA of the CDR3: TGTGCCAGCAGTTTATCCCTGACGGAGACCCAGTACTTC.

This clonotype was seen a few times. The CDR3 DNA follows: TGTGCCTGGAGAGAGCCGGTATTCAGTCCAACGCGAGGGGAGCTGTTTTTT. Protein sequence: CAWREPVFSPTRGELFF. The J gene is TRBJ2-2, the V gene TRBV30; D gene unclear. Trimming removed 3 bases from V and 8 bases from J, with 25 bases in between. CDR1 is GTSNPN, CDR2 SVGIG, per germline (reference sequence). This CDR3 is built from 17 residues.

V usage is TRBV4-2 and J usage is TRBJ1-1, with TRBD1 matching over 8 bases. The CDR3 totals 17 residues. Trimming cost V 2 bases and J 7 bases; bases outside gene matches: 15. Per the germline V gene, CDR1 is LGHNA and CDR2 is YNFKEQ. The CDR3 nucleotides read TGTGCCAGCAGCCAATTGCGTCCCGGGACAGGAAGAGGTGAAGCTTTCTTT. Residues: CASSQLRPGTGRGEAFF.